Following are 18 T cell receptor beta chains from one sample sequenced in a study of T cells in tumors after PD-1 blockade. Data came from immunoSEQ multiplex PCR; TCRdb stores just in-frame clones and leaves some out. The table lists some 66,000 clones, under 80% of them singletons, with around 5% in the top ten. The source material was PBMCs, sampled after anti-PD-1 treatment. Receptors were obtained from a human donor with basal cell carcinoma.

A note on this clone: Mismatch with germline at one junction end may stem from a read error. The rearrangement joins TRBV7-2 to TRBJ2-1, with 8 bases matching TRBD1. This CDR3 has 16 residues. Germline CDR1 is SGHTA and CDR2 is FQGNSA. This CDR3 reads CASSLAGTGTYNEQFF. The CDR3 DNA follows: TGTGCCAGCAGTTTAGCCGGGACAGGAACTTACAATGAGCAGTTCTTC.

This clone turned up a few times. The V gene is TRBV3-1 (or the pseudogene TRBV3-2), the J gene TRBJ1-1; 7 nucleotides match TRBD1. Germline trimming cut 1 base from V and 10 bases from J; bases unmatched to any gene: 6. The CDR3 is 13 amino acids. Germline loops: CDR1 LGHDT, CDR2 YNNKEL (reference sequence). In nucleotides, the CDR3 is TGTGCCAGCAGCCAAGGGGGACGGACAGGAGCTTTCTTT. Its protein is CASSQGGRTGAFF.

This clone appeared a single time. This rearrangement joins TRBV30 to TRBJ1-2, with 10 nucleotides matching TRBD1. Trimming at V came to 3 bases and at J to 0 bases, leaving 4 bases not matched to a gene. This CDR3 spans 15 amino acids. Germline assignment: CDR1 GTSNPN and CDR2 SVGIG (reference sequence). CDR3 in amino acids: CAWRGQGRANYGYTF. The CDR3 DNA sequence: TGTGCCTGGAGGGGACAGGGGAGAGCTAACTATGGCTACACCTTC.

V usage is TRBV12-3 or TRBV12-4 and J usage is TRBJ1-4; possible D gene TRBD1, 5 bases. V lost 6 bases and J lost 7, with 9 bases in between. The CDR3 is 12 residues long. The CDR3 reads CASRMGGEKLFF. The CDR3 DNA reads TGTGCCAGCAGGATGGGGGGTGAAAAACTGTTTTTT.

This clone was seen only a few times. CDR3 sequence reads: CASSEMGGRNQPQHF. In nucleotides, the CDR3 is TGTGCCAGCAGTGAAATGGGGGGGCGCAATCAGCCCCAGCATTTT. The rearrangement uses TRBV6-1 and TRBJ1-5; weak D call: TRBD1 (6 bases). The germline V and J ends were trimmed by 2 bases and 2 bases, with 10 bases remaining between them. The CDR3 is made up of 15 amino acids. Germline CDR1 MNHNS, CDR2 SASEGT.

The chain couples TRBV3-1 (or the pseudogene TRBV3-2) to TRBJ2-2; no clear D. The CDR3 runs to 14 residues. Germline CDR1 reads LGHDT; CDR2 reads YNNKEL (reference sequence). V lost 1 base to trimming and J lost 6 bases, with 9 bases between them. DNA for the CDR3: TGTGCCAGCAGCCAAGCCTCCAGCGCCGGGGAGCTGTTTTTT. This codes for CASSQASSAGELFF.

The chain carries TRBV7-9 and TRBJ2-1; the match to TRBD2 covers 7 bases. The CDR3 totals 17 residues. The junction had 10 bases not matched to a gene; V was cut back by 5 bases and J by 0 bases. The germline gives CDR1 SEHNR, CDR2 FQNEAQ (reference sequence). The CDR3 here is CASSAQRGGSSYNEQFF. The CDR3 nucleotides read TGTGCCAGCAGCGCCCAAAGGGGAGGGAGCTCCTACAATGAGCAGTTCTTC.

The V call is TRBV5-1, the J call TRBJ1-1; possible D gene TRBD1, 6 bases. CDR1 SGHRS and CDR2 YFSETQ come from the germline V gene. Trimming shortened V by 10 bases and J by 0 bases, and 16 bases separated the two germline ends. This CDR3 is built from 14 residues. The CDR3 protein is CASCEAGVNTEAFF. The CDR3 coding sequence is TGCGCCTCTTGCGAGGCAGGGGTGAACACTGAAGCTTTCTTT.

This clone occurred a few times. V is TRBV2 and J is TRBJ2-7; weak D call: TRBD1 (5 bases). Per the germline V gene, CDR1 is SNHLY and CDR2 is FYNNEI. Trimming left V 7 bases short and J 4 bases short, with 11 bases between. This CDR3 comprises 12 residues. The CDR3 DNA reads TGTGCCAGCACGGCAGGGTGGTACGAGCAGTACTTC. It yields the protein CASTAGWYEQYF.

This chain links TRBV4-2 with TRBJ1-2, with TRBD1 matching 8 bases. J lost 4 bases, V lost 7 bases, and 8 bases had no gene match. Germline CDR1 is LGHNA and CDR2 is YNFKEQ. CDR3 length equals 14 residues. The CDR3 here is CASKIPGGGYGYTF. The CDR3 DNA sequence: TGTGCCAGCAAAATACCAGGGGGCGGCTATGGCTACACCTTC.

The genes are TRBV7-8 and TRBJ2-1, with D unresolved. The germline CDR1 and CDR2 sequences are SGHVS and FQNEAQ. This CDR3 is 15 amino acids long. With 5 bases removed from V and 3 bases from J, the gap between germline ends came to 14 bases. The CDR3 protein is CASSLISWGYNEQFF. The CDR3 DNA reads TGTGCCAGCAGCCTCATCTCTTGGGGCTACAATGAGCAGTTCTTC.

The rearrangement joins TRBV19 to TRBJ1-5; D is unclear. Germline assignment: CDR1 LNHDA and CDR2 SQIVND (reference sequence). The CDR3 spans 15 residues. V dropped 2 bases and J dropped 3 bases, with 11 bases sitting between them. In DNA form, the CDR3 reads TGTGCCAGTAGTATACCAACCGGGGTCAATCAGCCCCAGCATTTT. It yields the protein CASSIPTGVNQPQHF.

V usage is TRBV30 and J usage is TRBJ1-4, with unresolved D. The CDR3 is 13 amino acids. Germline V gene sequence: CDR1 GTSNPN, CDR2 SVGIG (reference sequence). Trimming left V 5 bases short and J 4 bases short, with 11 bases between. The CDR3 is CAWADGLNEKLFF. The CDR3 DNA sequence: TGTGCCTGGGCCGACGGCCTTAATGAAAAACTGTTTTTT.

The chain recombines TRBV5-1 with TRBJ2-7; 10 nucleotides align to TRBD1. This CDR3 is built from 16 residues. Unmatched junction bases numbered 5, after V lost 2 bases and J lost 0 bases. Germline V gene data show CDR1 as SGHRS and CDR2 as YFSETQ. CDR3 sequence: CASSLPGQGSSYEQYF. The CDR3 DNA reads as TGCGCCAGCAGCTTACCGGGACAGGGGAGCTCCTACGAGCAGTACTTC.

This clone was seen only a few times. V gene TRBV7-9 combines with J gene TRBJ1-5; no reliable D call. Looked up from germline, CDR1 is SEHNR and CDR2 is FQNEAQ (reference sequence). This CDR3 is 12 amino acids long. Trimming removed 1 base from V and 2 bases from J, with 0 bases in between. The DNA for the CDR3 is TGTGCCAGCAGCTTAGGCAATCAGCCCCAGCATTTT. This encodes CASSLGNQPQHF.

The CDR3, as DNA: TGTGCCAGCAGCCGGGGGACAGGGTCACCCCTCCACTTT. Amino acid sequence: CASSRGTGSPLHF. This chain links TRBV3-1 (or the pseudogene TRBV3-2) with TRBJ1-6, with 9 bases matching TRBD1. The CDR3 contains 13 residues. V dropped 4 bases and J dropped 10; count of bases not matched to a gene: 2. Looked up from germline, CDR1 is LGHDT and CDR2 is YNNKEL (reference sequence).

This chain joins TRBV5-1 and TRBJ1-5; D remains ambiguous. In germline, CDR1 is SGHRS, CDR2 YFSETQ. The CDR3 consists of 15 residues. Between the trimmed V and J ends, which lost 0 bases and 2 bases, there was a span of 9 bases. CDR3: CASSLGVEGNQPQHF. The CDR3 region has the DNA TGCGCCAGCAGCTTGGGAGTGGAAGGCAATCAGCCCCAGCATTTT.

This clone was observed a few times. J is TRBJ1-3 and V is TRBV9; D gene uncertain. The germline V gene encodes CDR1 SGDLS and CDR2 YYNGEE. Trimming removed 0 bases from V and 0 bases from J, with 10 bases in between. This CDR3 is built from 16 residues. The CDR3 loop reads CASSVATASSGNTIYF. The CDR3 nucleotides read TGTGCCAGCAGCGTAGCTACAGCCAGCTCTGGAAACACCATATATTTT.